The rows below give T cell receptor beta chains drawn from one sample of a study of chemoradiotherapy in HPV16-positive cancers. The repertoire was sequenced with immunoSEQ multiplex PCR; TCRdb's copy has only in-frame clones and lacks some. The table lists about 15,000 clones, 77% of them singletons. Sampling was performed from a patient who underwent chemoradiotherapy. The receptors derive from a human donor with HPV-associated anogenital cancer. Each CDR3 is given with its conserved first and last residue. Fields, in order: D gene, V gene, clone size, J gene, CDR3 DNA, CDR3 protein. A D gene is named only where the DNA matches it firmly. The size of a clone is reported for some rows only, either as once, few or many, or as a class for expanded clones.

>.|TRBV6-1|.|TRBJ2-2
TGTGCCAGCAGGGGGACTCCCGGGGAGCTGTTTTTT
CASRGTPGELFF
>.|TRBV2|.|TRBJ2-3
TGTGCCAGCAGTCTCGGCGTGGGCACGGGATCTACAGATACGCAGTATTTT
CASSLGVGTGSTDTQYF
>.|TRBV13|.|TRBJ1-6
TGTGCCAGCACCTTAGGGGTGGGGAATTCACCCCTCCACTTT
CASTLGVGNSPLHF
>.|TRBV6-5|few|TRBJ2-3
TGTGCCAGCAGCCTGTGGAGAAACACAGATACGCAGTATTTT
CASSLWRNTDTQYF
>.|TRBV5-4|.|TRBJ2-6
TGTGCCAGCAGCAGCCCCCGCTCTGGGGCCAACGTCCTGACTTTC
CASSSPRSGANVLTF
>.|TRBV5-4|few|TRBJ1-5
TGTGCCAGCAGCTTTTCCGGCGGTCAGCCCCAGCATTTT
CASSFSGGQPQHF
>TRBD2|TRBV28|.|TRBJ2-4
TGTGCCAGCAGTTTATGGGCTAGCGGGGGGGCCAAAAACATTCAGTACTTC
CASSLWASGGAKNIQYF
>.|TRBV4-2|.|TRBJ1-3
TGTGCCAGCAGCCAAGATCCCAGAGTCGCTGGAAACACCATATATTTT
CASSQDPRVAGNTIYF
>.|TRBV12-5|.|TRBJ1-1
TGTGCTAGTGGTTTGCCCACAGGGACTGAAGCTTTCTTT
CASGLPTGTEAFF
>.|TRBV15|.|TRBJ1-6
TGTGCCACCAGCAGAGTCACCACCCGAAATTCACCCCTCCACTTT
CATSRVTTRNSPLHF
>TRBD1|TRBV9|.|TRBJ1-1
TGTGCCAGCAGCGTAGGAGGACAGGCCCTGAACACTGAAGCTTTCTTT
CASSVGGQALNTEAFF
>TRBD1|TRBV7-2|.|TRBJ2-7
TGTGCCAGCAGCTTAGGGGGCCGACAGGGATCGTACGAGCAGTACTTC
CASSLGGRQGSYEQYF
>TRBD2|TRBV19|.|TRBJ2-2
TGTGCCACATTAGCGGGGGGGTACACCGGGGAGCTGTTTTTT
CATLAGGYTGELFF
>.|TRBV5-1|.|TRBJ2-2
TGCGCCAGCAGCTCACGGGACCTGGCCACCGGGGAGCTGTTTTTT
CASSSRDLATGELFF
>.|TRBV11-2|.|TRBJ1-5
TGTGCCAGCAGCTTAAGCAACAATCAGCCCCAGCATTTT
CASSLSNNQPQHF
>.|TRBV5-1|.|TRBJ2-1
TGCGCCAGCAGCTTGGCCCCCGACAATGAGCAGTTCTTC
CASSLAPDNEQFF
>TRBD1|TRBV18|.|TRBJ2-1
TGTGCCAGCTCACTGGGACAGGGGATTAATGAGCAGTTCTTC
CASSLGQGINEQFF
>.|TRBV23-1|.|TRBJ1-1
TGCGCCAGCAGATCGGCAAAGTTCACCCTCGGGTACACTGAAGCTTTCTTT
CASRSAKFTLGYTEAFF
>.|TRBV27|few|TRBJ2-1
TGTGCCAGCAGTGTGATGTATAACTACAATGAGCAGTTCTTC
CASSVMYNYNEQFF
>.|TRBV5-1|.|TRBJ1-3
TGCGCCAGCAGGACATCAGAACTCTCTGGAAACACCATATATTTT
CASRTSELSGNTIYF
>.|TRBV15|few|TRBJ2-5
TGTGCCACCAGCAGATCCAAACAAGAGACCCAGTACTTC
CATSRSKQETQYF
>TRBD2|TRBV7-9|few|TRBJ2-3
TGTGCCAGCAGCTTAGGACTAGCGGGGCGCACAGATACGCAGTATTTT
CASSLGLAGRTDTQYF
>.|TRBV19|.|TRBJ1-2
TGTGCCAGTAGTGGGGCCAGAGCGCTCTATGGCTACACCTTC
CASSGARALYGYTF
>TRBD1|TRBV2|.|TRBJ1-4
TGTGCCAGCAGTCACACAGGGGAACCTACGAGACCTAATGAAAAACTGTTTTTT
CASSHTGEPTRPNEKLFF
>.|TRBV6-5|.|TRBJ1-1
TGTGCCAGCCGGTTTTTCGGGACGGTGAACACTGAAGCTTTCTTT
CASRFFGTVNTEAFF
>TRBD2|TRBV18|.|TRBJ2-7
TGTGCCAGCTCACAACTGACCGGGACTAGCGGGGGGAGCTCCTACGAGCAGTACTTC
CASSQLTGTSGGSSYEQYF
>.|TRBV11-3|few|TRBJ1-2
TGTGCCAGCAGCCGAGAGGGGGATGGCTACACCTTC
CASSREGDGYTF
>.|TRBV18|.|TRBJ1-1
TGTGCCAGCTCACGCGGGGAAGGCACTGAAGCTTTCTTT
CASSRGEGTEAFF
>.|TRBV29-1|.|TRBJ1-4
TGCAGCGCCGGAACCGGGACTAATGAAAAACTGTTTTTT
CSAGTGTNEKLFF
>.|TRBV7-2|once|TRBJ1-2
TGTGCCAGCAGCCCGCGGGACAACCGTAACTATGGCTACACCTTC
CASSPRDNRNYGYTF
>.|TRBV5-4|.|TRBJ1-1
TGTGCCAGCAGCTTTAAACAGACGGGCACTGAAGCTTTCTTT
CASSFKQTGTEAFF
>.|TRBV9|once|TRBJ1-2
TGTGCCAGCAGCGTAGTAGAGGGATATGGCTACACCTTC
CASSVVEGYGYTF
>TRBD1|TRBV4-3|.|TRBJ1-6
TGCGCCAGCAGCCAAGATCCGGGGACAGGCGATAATTCACCCCTCCACTTT
CASSQDPGTGDNSPLHF
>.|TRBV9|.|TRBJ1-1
TGTGCCAGCAGCGTCGCAGGGAACACTGAAGCTTTCTTT
CASSVAGNTEAFF
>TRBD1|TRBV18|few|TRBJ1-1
TGTGCCAGCTCACCGGACAGGGAAGCTTTCTTT
CASSPDREAFF
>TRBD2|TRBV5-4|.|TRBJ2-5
TGTGCCAGCAGCTTCCAACTAGCGTCTCAAGAGACCCAGTACTTC
CASSFQLASQETQYF
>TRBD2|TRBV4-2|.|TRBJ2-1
TGTGCCAGCAGCCAAAGGACTAGCACCCACAATGAGCAGTTCTTC
CASSQRTSTHNEQFF
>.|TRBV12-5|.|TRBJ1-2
TGTGCTAGTGGTTTGGGCCTCTTAGACAGAGGCTACACCTTC
CASGLGLLDRGYTF
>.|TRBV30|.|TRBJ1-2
TGTGCCTGGAGACAGACTAACTATGGCTACACCTTC
CAWRQTNYGYTF
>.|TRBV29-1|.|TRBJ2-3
TGCAGCGTTCAGTACCAAATCACAGATACGCAGTATTTT
CSVQYQITDTQYF
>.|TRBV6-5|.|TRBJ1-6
TGTGCCAGCAGAGGGGAGGGGGGAGGCTCACCCCTCCACTTT
CASRGEGGGSPLHF
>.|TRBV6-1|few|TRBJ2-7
TGTGCCAGCAGTGTACTTGCGGACGAGCAGTACTTC
CASSVLADEQYF
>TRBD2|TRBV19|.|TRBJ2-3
TGTGCCAGTAGTATTGAGTCTAGCGGGGCAGATACGCAGTATTTT
CASSIESSGADTQYF